Listed below are T cell receptor beta chains from one sample, sequenced in a study of blood T cell repertoires in COVID-19. Produced via immunoSEQ multiplex PCR; TCRdb's table is partial and in-frame only. The sample holds about 260,000 clones, roughly four fifths seen once. The specimen was PBMCs or T cells enriched from blood (not recorded which). The receptors shown here come from a man aged 25 to 40 with acute COVID-19. Both conserved end residues are part of each CDR3. The D gene is left open where the match is weak. Clone size is shown for a subset of rows, as once, few, many or a class of expanded clone.

v_call	cdr3_length	clone_size	j_call	d_call	cdr3_nt	cdr3_aa
TRBV6-5	12	.	TRBJ2-3	.	TGTGCCAGCAGTCCCACGAGGGATACGCAGTATTTT	CASSPTRDTQYF
TRBV6-1	13	.	TRBJ2-2	.	TGTGCCAGCGGTGAGGGGGGGCGCGGGGAGCTGTTTTTT	CASGEGGRGELFF
TRBV19	14	.	TRBJ1-2	TRBD1	TGTGCCAGTAGTATCCGCTCGACAGGGGATGGCTACACCTTC	CASSIRSTGDGYTF
TRBV4-3	15	.	TRBJ1-2	.	TGCGCCAGCAGCCAAGACATTCGAGCCCTCTATGGCTACACCTTC	CASSQDIRALYGYTF
TRBV10-1	14	.	TRBJ1-5	.	TGCGCCAGCAGTGCAGGGGTCGGTAGCCAGCCCCAGCATTTT	CASSAGVGSQPQHF
TRBV7-6	18	.	TRBJ2-1	TRBD2	TGTGCCAGCAGCCTGATCGGACGTGGGACTAGCGGGAGCAATGAGCAGTTCTTC	CASSLIGRGTSGSNEQFF
TRBV5-1	16	once	TRBJ2-1	TRBD2	TGTGCCAGCAGCTTGGTTTTAGCGGGAGGGTCCAGTGAGCAGTTCTTC	CASSLVLAGGSSEQFF
TRBV18	14	.	TRBJ1-2	TRBD1	TGTGCCAGCTCACCGGGACAGCACAACTATGGCTACACCTTC	CASSPGQHNYGYTF
TRBV6-5	13	.	TRBJ1-6	TRBD1	TGTGCCAGCAGAGGGACAGGGGGTTCACCCCTCCACTTT	CASRGTGGSPLHF
TRBV7-2	15	.	TRBJ2-1	.	TGTGCCAGCAGCGCCAAACGCGACTTTATTAATGAGCAGTTCTTC	CASSAKRDFINEQFF
TRBV7-6	13	.	TRBJ1-2	.	TGTGCCAGCAGCAGTACGGAGAACTATGGCTACACCTTC	CASSSTENYGYTF
TRBV11-3	16	.	TRBJ2-2	.	TGTGCCAGCAGCTTAATGGGCAGGGGTACCGACGAGGAGCTGTTTTTT	CASSLMGRGTDEELFF
TRBV27	15	.	TRBJ2-1	TRBD1	TGTGCCAGCAGTTCCCGACAGGGCTCCTACAATGAGCAGTTCTTC	CASSSRQGSYNEQFF
TRBV14	16	.	TRBJ2-1	TRBD2	TGTGCCAGCAGCCCCCCCAAGACTAGCGGACACAATGAGCAGTTCTTC	CASSPPKTSGHNEQFF
TRBV19	14	.	TRBJ2-5	TRBD2	TGTGCCAGTAGTCCTGCGGGCGGGAGGGGGACCCAGTACTTC	CASSPAGGRGTQYF
TRBV19	15	.	TRBJ1-4	TRBD1	TGTGCCAGTAGTATAGGACAGGGAGGTTTTGAAAAACTGTTTTTT	CASSIGQGGFEKLFF
TRBV19	13	.	TRBJ2-1	TRBD2	TGTGCCAGTAGTATTAGCGGGGGGGATGAGCAGTTCTTC	CASSISGGDEQFF
TRBV28	14	.	TRBJ1-1	TRBD1	TGTGCCAGCACTCAGACAGGGTGGAACACTGAAGCTTTCTTT	CASTQTGWNTEAFF
TRBV3-1/TRBV3-2	14	.	TRBJ1-2	.	TGTGCCAGCAGCCAAGATCTGGTGGGACATCCAAACACCTTC	CASSQDLVGHPNTF
TRBV5-6	16	.	TRBJ2-5	TRBD1	TGTGCCAGCAGCTTGGAGTTCCGGGACAGGGGGCAGACCCAGTACTTC	CASSLEFRDRGQTQYF
TRBV4-1	14	.	TRBJ2-1	.	TGCGCCAGCAGCCAAGATCTCCTGCGGTCTGAGCAGTTCTTC	CASSQDLLRSEQFF
TRBV6-5	14	.	TRBJ1-2	TRBD1	TGTGCCAGCAGCCCGCCGGGACAGGGACGTGGCTACACCTTC	CASSPPGQGRGYTF
TRBV20-1	15	once	TRBJ1-5	.	TGCAGTGCTAGTCGTGGACAGAGCTTGAATCAGCCCCAGCATTTT	CSASRGQSLNQPQHF
TRBV7-7	15	.	TRBJ2-1	TRBD2	TGTGCTAGCAGCAAGACTAGCGAGTTCGGGAATGAGCAGTTCTTC	CASSKTSEFGNEQFF
TRBV7-9	14	.	TRBJ1-1	.	TGTGCCAGCAGCCCCCCAGGCACGAACACTGAAGCTTTCTTT	CASSPPGTNTEAFF
TRBV12-3/TRBV12-4	12	once	TRBJ1-4	.	TGTGCCAGCAGAGAGGGTGGCGAAAAACTGTTTTTT	CASREGGEKLFF
TRBV2	17	.	TRBJ2-3	TRBD2	TGTGCCAGCAGGCTTAAGACTAGCGGGGTGATTGCAGATACGCAGTATTTT	CASRLKTSGVIADTQYF
TRBV10-3	15	.	TRBJ1-3	TRBD1	TGTGCCATCAGTGAGGCGACAGGGTTAGGAAACACCATATATTTT	CAISEATGLGNTIYF
TRBV11-2	15	.	TRBJ1-4	.	TGTGCCAGCAGCTTCTCCGGTTCAACTAATGAAAAACTGTTTTTT	CASSFSGSTNEKLFF
TRBV4-2	16	.	TRBJ2-3	TRBD2	TGTGCCAGCAGCCAAAACTCGGGACTAGCAGCAGATACGCAGTATTTT	CASSQNSGLAADTQYF
TRBV7-2	15	.	TRBJ2-1	.	TGTGCCAGCAGCTTAGTGAGGGGAGGTTACAATGAGCAGTTCTTC	CASSLVRGGYNEQFF
TRBV3-1/TRBV3-2	14	.	TRBJ1-1	TRBD1	TGTGCCAGCAGCTTGACCCGGGACAGGTCTGTTACTTTCTTT	CASSLTRDRSVTFF
TRBV2	16	once	TRBJ2-1	TRBD2	TGTGCCAGCACTCCATCCATCGGCGGGAGAGGTAATGAGCAGTTCTTC	CASTPSIGGRGNEQFF
TRBV14	15	.	TRBJ1-1	.	TGTGCCAGCAGCCAATGGGTGGGGGCGAACACTGAAGCTTTCTTT	CASSQWVGANTEAFF
TRBV25-1	15	.	TRBJ2-1	TRBD2	TGTGCCAGTGGGGCTAGCGGGATATCCTACAATGAGCAGTTCTTC	CASGASGISYNEQFF
TRBV6-5	14	once	TRBJ1-5	.	TGTGCCAGCAGTTTGAGGAATAGCAATCAGCCCCAGCATTTT	CASSLRNSNQPQHF
TRBV18	15	.	TRBJ2-3	.	TGTGCCAGCTCACGCGTGGGACACAGCACAGATACGCAGTATTTT	CASSRVGHSTDTQYF
TRBV29-1	15	.	TRBJ2-1	.	TGCAGCGCGGATAGTGGTAGTAGCTCCTACAATGAGCAGTTCTTC	CSADSGSSSYNEQFF
TRBV19	13	.	TRBJ2-1	TRBD2	TGTGCCAGTAGTACTAGCGGGAGTCGCGAGCAGTTCTTC	CASSTSGSREQFF
TRBV6-6	13	.	TRBJ2-1	TRBD2	TGTGCCAGCAGCCTACTAGCGGGAAATGAGCAGTTCTTC	CASSLLAGNEQFF
TRBV10-1	13	.	TRBJ1-6	.	TGCGCCAGCAGTGAACAGGATAATTCACCCCTCCACTTT	CASSEQDNSPLHF
TRBV28	14	once	TRBJ2-1	.	TGTGCCAGCAGTTTTGAGAGCGGCTTTGCTCAGCAGTTCTTC	CASSFESGFAQQFF
TRBV15	13	.	TRBJ2-2	TRBD2	TGTGCCACCACAGCGGGATTCACCGGGGAGCTGTTTTTT	CATTAGFTGELFF
TRBV7-2	15	.	TRBJ1-3	.	TGTGCCAGCAGCTTAGGAGGTATAGAGGGAAACACCATATATTTT	CASSLGGIEGNTIYF
TRBV6-5	15	once	TRBJ1-2	.	TGTGCCAGCAGAGACGACAGGCGTAACCTCTATGGCTACACCTTC	CASRDDRRNLYGYTF
TRBV6-5	15	.	TRBJ2-1	TRBD1	TGTGCCAGCAGTTACGGACAGGGAGCCGGCGATGAGCAGTTCTTC	CASSYGQGAGDEQFF
TRBV6-5	15	.	TRBJ1-1	.	TGTGCCAGCAGTCTGGCGGGTGGCTATTATGCTGAAGCTTTCTTT	CASSLAGGYYAEAFF
TRBV5-6	14	.	TRBJ2-2	.	TGTGCCAGCAGCTTGGGCAGGGATACCGGGGAGCTGTTTTTT	CASSLGRDTGELFF
TRBV24-1	16	.	TRBJ2-1	.	TGTGCCACCAGTGATTTGCAGACGGGAGCCGGCAATGAGCAGTTCTTC	CATSDLQTGAGNEQFF
TRBV9	14	.	TRBJ1-1	.	TGTGCCAGCAGCGTAGAACGGGTGAACACTGAAGCTTTCTTT	CASSVERVNTEAFF
TRBV23-1	15	once	TRBJ1-5	.	TGCGCCAGCAGTCAATTCGGGGGGCTAAGGCAGCCCCAGCATTTT	CASSQFGGLRQPQHF
TRBV15	14	.	TRBJ2-1	TRBD2	TGTGCCACCAGCGGGGCGGGGGGGCTTAATGAGCAGTTCTTC	CATSGAGGLNEQFF
TRBV24-1	13	.	TRBJ1-4	.	TGTGCCACCCCCGGGACAACTAATGAAAAACTGTTTTTT	CATPGTTNEKLFF